The 3 T cell receptor beta chains below come from one sample, sequenced in a study of blood T cell repertoires in COVID-19. Libraries were prepared by immunoSEQ multiplex PCR; TCRdb keeps only in-frame clonotypes and omits some of them. The table lists 450,000 or so clones, 70% to 90% of them singletons. Sequenced: peripheral blood. These receptor sequences come from a man aged 18 to 35 with COVID-19, enrolled during active disease.

CDR3 bases: TGCGCCAGCAGCTTGGTTGCGTCTGGGGCCAACGTCCTGACTTTC. As protein: CASSLVASGANVLTF. The V and J genes are TRBV5-1 and TRBJ2-6; no reliable D call. V dropped 0 bases and J dropped 1 base, with 5 bases sitting between them. The CDR3 extends over 15 amino acids. Germline V CDR1 and CDR2: SGHRS, YFSETQ.

The J gene is TRBJ2-7, the V gene TRBV5-1; D may be TRBD1 (6 bases). There are 13 residues in the CDR3. V was trimmed by 2 bases and J by 5 bases, leaving 11 bases between them. The germline CDR1 and CDR2 sequences are SGHRS and YFSETQ. CDR3 nucleotides: TGCGCCAGCAGCTTCAACAGGGACCACGAGCAGTACTTC. This sequence encodes CASSFNRDHEQYF.

The CDR3 sequence: CASSQSPLAWTGGDSSYNSPLHF. The CDR3 DNA is TGCGCCAGCAGTCAATCCCCCCTCGCCTGGACAGGGGGAGATAGCTCCTATAATTCACCCCTCCACTTT. The V call is TRBV23-1, the J call TRBJ1-6, with TRBD1 matching 10 bases. TRBV23-1 is annotated as an ORF whose role is uncertain. J lost 0 bases, V lost 0 bases, and 17 bases had no gene match. This CDR3 contains 23 residues.